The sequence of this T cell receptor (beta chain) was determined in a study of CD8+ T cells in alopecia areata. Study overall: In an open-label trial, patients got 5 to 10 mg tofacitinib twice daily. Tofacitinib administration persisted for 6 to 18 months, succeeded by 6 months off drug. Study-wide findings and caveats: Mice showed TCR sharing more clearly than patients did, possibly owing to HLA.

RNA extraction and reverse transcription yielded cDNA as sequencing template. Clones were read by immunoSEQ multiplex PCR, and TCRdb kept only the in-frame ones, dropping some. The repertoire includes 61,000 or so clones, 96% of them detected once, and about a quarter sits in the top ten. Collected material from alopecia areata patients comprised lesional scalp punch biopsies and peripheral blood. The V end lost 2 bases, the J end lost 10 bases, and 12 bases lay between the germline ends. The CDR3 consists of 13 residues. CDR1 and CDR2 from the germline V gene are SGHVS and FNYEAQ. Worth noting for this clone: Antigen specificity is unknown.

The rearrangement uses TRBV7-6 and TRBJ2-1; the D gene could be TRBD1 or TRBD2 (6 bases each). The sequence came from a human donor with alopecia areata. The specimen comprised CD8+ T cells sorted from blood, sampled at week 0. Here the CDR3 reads CASSLIGGGEQFF. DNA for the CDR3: TGTGCCAGCAGCTTAATAGGAGGGGGGGAGCAGTTCTTC.